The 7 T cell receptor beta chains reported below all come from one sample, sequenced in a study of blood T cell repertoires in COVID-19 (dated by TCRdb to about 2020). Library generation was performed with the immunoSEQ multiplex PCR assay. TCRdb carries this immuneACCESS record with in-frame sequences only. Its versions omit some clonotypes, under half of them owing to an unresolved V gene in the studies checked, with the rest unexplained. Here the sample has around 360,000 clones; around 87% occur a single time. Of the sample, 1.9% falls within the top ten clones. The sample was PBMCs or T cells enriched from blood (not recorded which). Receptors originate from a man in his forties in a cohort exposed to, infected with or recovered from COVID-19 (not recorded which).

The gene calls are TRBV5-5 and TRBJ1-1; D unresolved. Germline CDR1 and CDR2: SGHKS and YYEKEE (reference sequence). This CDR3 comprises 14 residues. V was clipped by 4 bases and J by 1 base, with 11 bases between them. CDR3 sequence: CASSLGLSNTEAFF. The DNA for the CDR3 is TGTGCCAGCAGCCTAGGACTGTCGAACACTGAAGCTTTCTTT.

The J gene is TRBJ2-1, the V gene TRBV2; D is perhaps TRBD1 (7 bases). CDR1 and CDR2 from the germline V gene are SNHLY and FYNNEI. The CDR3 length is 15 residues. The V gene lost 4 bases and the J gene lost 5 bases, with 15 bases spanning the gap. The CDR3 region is CASSVEGQHNNEQFF. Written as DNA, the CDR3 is TGTGCCAGCAGTGTGGAGGGACAGCATAACAATGAGCAGTTCTTC.

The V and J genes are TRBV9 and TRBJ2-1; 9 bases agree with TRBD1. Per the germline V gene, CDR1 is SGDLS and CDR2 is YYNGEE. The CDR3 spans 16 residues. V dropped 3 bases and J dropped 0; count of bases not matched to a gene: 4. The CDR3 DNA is TGTGCCAGCAGCGGGGGACAGGGACTCTCCTACAATGAGCAGTTCTTC. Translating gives CASSGGQGLSYNEQFF.

The CDR3 protein is CATSGGWTSGRRGGDDEQFF. The CDR3, as DNA: TGTGCCACCTCGGGGGGGTGGACTAGCGGGAGAAGAGGGGGAGACGATGAGCAGTTCTTC. The V gene is TRBV24-1, the J gene TRBJ2-1; 13 bases map to TRBD2. V trimming: 9 bases; J trimming: 8 bases; junction bases outside the gene matches: 24. The length of the CDR3 is 20 residues. CDR1 is KGHDR and CDR2 is SFDVKD in the germline V gene.

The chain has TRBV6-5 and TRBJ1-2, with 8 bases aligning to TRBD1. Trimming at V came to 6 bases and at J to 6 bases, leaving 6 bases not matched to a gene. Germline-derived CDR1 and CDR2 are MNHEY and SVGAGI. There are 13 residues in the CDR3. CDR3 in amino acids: CASSMTGDDGYTF. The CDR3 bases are TGTGCCAGCAGCATGACAGGGGACGATGGCTACACCTTC.

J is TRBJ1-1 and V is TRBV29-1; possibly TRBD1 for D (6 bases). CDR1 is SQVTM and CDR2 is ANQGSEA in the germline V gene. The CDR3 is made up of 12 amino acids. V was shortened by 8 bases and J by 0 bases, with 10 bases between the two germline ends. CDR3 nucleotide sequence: TGCAGCTTCCACAGGGTGAACACTGAAGCTTTCTTT. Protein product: CSFHRVNTEAFF.

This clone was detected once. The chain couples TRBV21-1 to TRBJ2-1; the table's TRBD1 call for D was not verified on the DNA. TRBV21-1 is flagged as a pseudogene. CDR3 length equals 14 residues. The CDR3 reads CASSKEEQGDEQFF. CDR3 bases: TGTGCCAGCAGCAAAGAGGAACAGGGTGATGAGCAGTTCTTC.